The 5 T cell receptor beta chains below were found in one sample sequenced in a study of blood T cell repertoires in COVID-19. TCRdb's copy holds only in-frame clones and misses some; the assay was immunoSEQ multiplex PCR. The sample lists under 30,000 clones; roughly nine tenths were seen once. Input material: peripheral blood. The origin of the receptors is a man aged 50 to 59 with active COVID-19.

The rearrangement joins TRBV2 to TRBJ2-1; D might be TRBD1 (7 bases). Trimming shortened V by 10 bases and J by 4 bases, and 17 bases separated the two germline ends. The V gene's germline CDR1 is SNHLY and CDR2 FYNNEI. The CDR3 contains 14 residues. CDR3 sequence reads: CATKEGQRYNEQFF. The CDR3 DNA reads TGTGCCACCAAGGAGGGACAGAGATACAATGAGCAGTTCTTC.

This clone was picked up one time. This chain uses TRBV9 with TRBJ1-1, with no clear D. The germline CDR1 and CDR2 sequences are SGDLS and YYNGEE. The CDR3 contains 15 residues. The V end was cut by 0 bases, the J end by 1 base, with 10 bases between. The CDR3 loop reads CASSVDLSKNTEAFF. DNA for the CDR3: TGTGCCAGCAGCGTAGATCTATCTAAGAACACTGAAGCTTTCTTT.

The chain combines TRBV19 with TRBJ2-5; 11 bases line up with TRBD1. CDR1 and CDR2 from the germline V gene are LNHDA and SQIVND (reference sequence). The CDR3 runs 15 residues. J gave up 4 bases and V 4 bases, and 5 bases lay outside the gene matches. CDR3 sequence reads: CASSTGQGGRETQYF. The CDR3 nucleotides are TGTGCCAGTAGTACGGGACAGGGGGGTCGAGAGACCCAGTACTTC.

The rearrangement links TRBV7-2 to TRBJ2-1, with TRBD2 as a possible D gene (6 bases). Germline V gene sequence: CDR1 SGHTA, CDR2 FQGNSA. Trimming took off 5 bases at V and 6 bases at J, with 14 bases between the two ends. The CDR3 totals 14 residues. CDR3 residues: CASSPRGVPNEQFF. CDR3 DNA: TGTGCCAGCAGCCCGCGGGGTGTCCCCAATGAGCAGTTCTTC.

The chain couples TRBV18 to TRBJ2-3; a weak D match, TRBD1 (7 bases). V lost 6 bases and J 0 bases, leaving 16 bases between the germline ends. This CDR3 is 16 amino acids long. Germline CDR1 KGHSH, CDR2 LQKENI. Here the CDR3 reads CASSRTGGTSTDTQYF. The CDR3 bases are TGTGCCAGCTCCAGGACAGGAGGGACTAGCACAGATACGCAGTATTTT. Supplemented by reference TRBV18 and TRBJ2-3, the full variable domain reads NAGVMQNPRHLVRRRGQEARLRCSPMKGHSHVYWYRQLPEEGLKFMVYLQKENIIDESGMPKERFSAEFPKEGPSILRIQQVVRGDSAAYFCASSRTGGTSTDTQYFGPGTRLTVL.